The rows below give T cell receptor beta chains drawn from one sample of a study of naive and memory T cell subsets. Each CDR3 protein is one row after TCRdb ran MiXCR on the UMI-ligation and nested PCR reads. The data hold around 40,000 distinct CDR3 sequences, with about an eighth observed a single time. Sequencing was carried out using effector memory CD4+ T cells from blood. Receptors were obtained from a human donor in good health. Both conserved end residues are part of each CDR3. D genes are given only for firm matches. Expanded clones are given a class, and other clones once, few, many or no size at all.

d_gene	abundance	v_gene	j_gene	CDR3aa	CDR3nt
NA	many	TRBV2	TRBJ1-6	CASSGTLSVSPLHF	TGTGCCAGCAGTGGAACGCTTAGTGTTTCACCCCTCCACTTT
TRBD1	NA	TRBV19	TRBJ2-7	CASGSAGGSHEQYF	TGTGCCAGCGGATCGGCAGGGGGCTCTCACGAGCAGTACTTC
TRBD1	few	TRBV27	TRBJ2-7	CASSFLGGPTYEQYF	TGTGCCAGCAGTTTTTTAGGGGGCCCGACCTACGAGCAGTACTTC
TRBD1	NA	TRBV5-1	TRBJ2-7	CASRTDRGRGYEQYF	TGCGCCAGCAGGACGGACAGGGGGCGCGGGTACGAGCAGTACTTC
NA	NA	TRBV5-1	TRBJ2-7	CASSLAGARLYEQYF	TGCGCCAGCAGCTTGGCCGGGGCTAGACTATACGAGCAGTACTTC
NA	few	TRBV10-3	TRBJ2-7	CAISGSLGLRYEQYF	TGTGCCATCAGTGGGTCTCTCGGGCTGCGGTACGAGCAGTACTTC
NA	NA	TRBV30	TRBJ1-2	CARKGVSGYTF	TGTGCCAGAAAGGGTGTAAGTGGCTACACCTTC
TRBD2	few	TRBV30	TRBJ2-7	CAWRTAGLATEQYF	TGTGCCTGGAGGACGGCGGGACTAGCGACCGAGCAGTACTTC
TRBD1	few	TRBV19	TRBJ2-2	CASSYEGAGGELFF	TGTGCCAGTAGTTACGAGGGGGCGGGCGGGGAGCTGTTTTTT
NA	few	TRBV18	TRBJ2-2	CASSPREQSTGELFF	TGTGCCAGCTCACCAAGGGAGCAGAGCACCGGGGAGCTGTTTTTT
TRBD2	many	TRBV5-1	TRBJ2-2	CASRLAGVPGTGELFF	TGCGCCAGCCGACTAGCGGGAGTCCCGGGGACCGGGGAGCTGTTTTTT
NA	NA	TRBV6-5	TRBJ2-1	CASRSLGGYNEQFF	TGTGCCAGCAGATCCCTGGGGGGATACAATGAGCAGTTCTTC
NA	many	TRBV7-8	TRBJ2-5	CASSLGSSQETQYF	TGTGCCAGCAGCTTAGGCAGCTCCCAAGAGACCCAGTACTTC
NA	many	TRBV24-1	TRBJ2-2	CATSDLGRGPRDTGELFF	TGTGCCACCAGTGATTTGGGACGGGGACCCCGGGACACCGGGGAGCTGTTTTTT
NA	many	TRBV6-5	TRBJ2-4	CASSPPGRGDIQYF	TGTGCCAGCAGCCCCCCCGGCAGGGGAGACATTCAGTACTTC
NA	many	TRBV4-2	TRBJ2-2	CASGGTDTGELFF	TGTGCCAGCGGCGGGACAGACACCGGGGAGCTGTTTTTT
NA	NA	TRBV29-1	TRBJ1-2	CSVAQGDYGYTF	TGCAGCGTTGCACAGGGTGACTATGGCTACACCTTC
TRBD2	NA	TRBV27	TRBJ2-1	CASSSLPSGSDEQFF	TGTGCCAGCAGTTCTCTCCCTAGCGGGAGTGATGAGCAGTTCTTC
NA	NA	TRBV7-2	TRBJ2-1	CASSLDREWGEQFF	TGTGCCAGCAGCTTGGATCGGGAGTGGGGTGAGCAGTTCTTC
NA	few	TRBV20-1	TRBJ2-3	CSVLARADTQYF	TGCAGTGTTCTGGCCCGGGCAGATACGCAGTATTTT
NA	NA	TRBV2	TRBJ2-1	CASMPGLSLNEQFF	TGTGCCAGCATGCCGGGTCTTAGTCTCAATGAGCAGTTCTTC
TRBD2	NA	TRBV20-1	TRBJ2-7	CSARDRRTSFNYEQYF	TGCAGTGCTAGAGACAGACGGACTAGCTTCAACTACGAGCAGTACTTC
TRBD2	few	TRBV7-2	TRBJ2-1	CASSFQRDNNEQFF	TGTGCCAGCAGCTTCCAGCGGGATAACAATGAGCAGTTCTTC
NA	few	TRBV24-1	TRBJ2-5	CATSDGQSGLETQYF	TGTGCCACCAGTGATGGACAGTCCGGTCTAGAGACCCAGTACTTC
NA	NA	TRBV7-3	TRBJ1-6	CASSHQPPSPLHF	TGTGCCAGCAGCCACCAGCCGCCTTCACCCCTCCACTTT
TRBD1	many	TRBV7-2	TRBJ1-2	CASSLNPQTTGKAYGYTF	TGTGCCAGCAGCCTGAACCCCCAAACGACAGGGAAGGCCTATGGCTACACCTTC
TRBD2	NA	TRBV3-1	TRBJ2-2	CASSHGLAGVFSTGELFF	TGTGCCAGCAGCCATGGACTAGCGGGAGTTTTTAGCACCGGGGAGCTGTTTTTT
NA	few	TRBV5-6	TRBJ1-5	CASSLTAEKGPQHF	TGTGCCAGCAGCTTGACCGCCGAAAAGGGGCCCCAGCATTTT
TRBD1	few	TRBV28	TRBJ2-2	CASSPTGVKRTGELFF	TGTGCCAGCAGTCCAACAGGGGTTAAGCGCACCGGGGAGCTGTTTTTT
NA	once	TRBV10-3	TRBJ1-5	CAISDSGRGDQPQHF	TGTGCCATCAGTGATTCGGGCAGGGGCGATCAGCCCCAGCATTTT
TRBD2	many	TRBV27	TRBJ2-7	CASSSRAGRGRAYEQYF	TGTGCCAGCAGTTCCCGTGCGGGGAGAGGGAGGGCCTACGAGCAGTACTTC
NA	few	TRBV6-6	TRBJ2-1	CASSYLDSGTFRSSYNEQFF	TGTGCCAGCAGTTACCTTGATAGCGGCACCTTTCGGAGCTCCTACAATGAGCAGTTCTTC
NA	NA	TRBV14	TRBJ2-1	CASSQKQGGYNEQFF	TGTGCCAGCAGCCAAAAACAGGGAGGGTACAATGAGCAGTTCTTC